One and the same sample provided the 7 T cell receptor beta chains below, sequenced in a study of shared T cell receptors in the human thymus. TCRdb's copy holds only in-frame clones and misses some; the assay was immunoSEQ multiplex PCR. The table includes roughly 560,000 clones, 78% detected once. These data were also reused for a study on human thymus T cells.

Sequenced material: thymocytes. The receptor set was obtained from a boy less than two years old with a congenital heart defect.

The V gene is TRBV7-2, the J gene TRBJ2-7, with 7 bases matching TRBD1. This CDR3 spans 14 amino acids. V lost 5 bases and J lost 6; bases outside the gene matches: 10. Germline CDR1 is SGHTA and CDR2 is FQGNSA. Here the CDR3 reads CASSRKTGAGEQYF. The CDR3, as DNA: TGTGCCAGCAGCCGAAAAACAGGGGCGGGCGAGCAGTACTTC.

The rearrangement links TRBV6-5 to TRBJ2-2, with D possibly matching TRBD1 (6 bases). V lost 5 bases to trimming and J lost 7 bases, with 14 bases between them. The CDR3 extends over 14 amino acids. Germline assignment: CDR1 MNHEY and CDR2 SVGAGI. This chain's CDR3 is CASSQTGWGGELFF. CDR3 nucleotides: TGTGCCAGCAGTCAGACAGGTTGGGGCGGGGAGCTGTTTTTT.

In DNA, the CDR3 is TGTGCCAGCAGCCAAGCCTTCGGACAGGGGACAAACGGAAACACCATATATTTT. As protein: CASSQAFGQGTNGNTIYF. V usage is TRBV7-2 and J usage is TRBJ1-3; TRBD1 matches 9 bases. The CDR3 has 18 amino acids. The V segment lost 5 bases and the J segment 4 bases; nucleotides outside the gene matches: 15. The V gene's germline CDR1 is SGHTA and CDR2 FQGNSA.

This chain connects TRBV7-9 to TRBJ1-2, with 9 bases lining up with TRBD1. CDR3 size: 15 residues. Germline V lookup: CDR1 SEHNR, CDR2 FQNEAQ (reference sequence). V lost 1 base, J lost 6 bases, and 6 bases stayed unmatched. The CDR3 sequence: CASSLEYRGQDGYTF. The CDR3 DNA reads as TGTGCCAGCAGCTTAGAGTACAGGGGGCAAGATGGCTACACCTTC.

The chain couples TRBV5-1 to TRBJ2-5; TRBD2 matches at 8 bases. J lost 1 base, V lost 2 bases, and 7 bases had no gene match. Germline-derived CDR1 and CDR2 are SGHRS and YFSETQ. The CDR3 contains 16 residues. The CDR3 sequence is CASSLLGLASQETQYF. DNA of the CDR3: TGCGCCAGCAGCTTACTCGGACTAGCCTCCCAAGAGACCCAGTACTTC.

V gene TRBV19 combines with J gene TRBJ1-2, with D maybe TRBD1 (5 bases). CDR3 length equals 16 residues. V lost 3 bases to trimming and J lost 0 bases, with 14 bases between them. Germline values: CDR1 LNHDA, CDR2 SQIVND (reference sequence). The CDR3 DNA follows: TGTGCCAGTAGTATGAAAGGGGAAAAGGCTAACTATGGCTACACCTTC. It is translated as CASSMKGEKANYGYTF.

The chain recombines TRBV5-1 with TRBJ1-3, with 9 nucleotides matching TRBD1. CDR3 size: 16 residues. Germline V gene lookup returns CDR1 SGHRS and CDR2 YFSETQ. V gave up 5 bases and J gave up 2 bases; unmatched junction bases: 8. The CDR3: CASSRGQGKAGNTIYF. The CDR3 DNA reads as TGCGCCAGCAGTAGGGGACAGGGAAAGGCTGGAAACACCATATATTTT.